This TCR beta chain came from a study of graft-versus-host responses after intestinal transplantation. Findings and caveats of the study: GvH clones turned up in recipient marrow; some had shown up first in ileum or blood.

Notes on this clone: Its antigen is currently unknown.

The germline V gene has CDR1 SGHRS and CDR2 YFSETQ. The CDR3 loop spans 14 amino acids. V lost 4 bases to trimming and J lost 8 bases, with 18 bases between them. Profiled with immunoSEQ multiplex PCR; TCRdb holds only in-frame clones, not every one. The sample has approximately 110,000 clones; around 94% are singletons. This clonotype was sampled from a human donor who was the organ donor for an intestinal transplant. The sample consisted of unstimulated CD4+ T cells sorted from spleen or lymph node cells, taken before transplant. The V and J genes are TRBV5-1 and TRBJ1-2; TRBD1 might be the D (5 bases). The CDR3 spells CASSTGTTGRGYTF. CDR3 coding DNA: TGCGCCAGCAGCACCGGGACGACGGGCCGAGGCTACACCTTC.